This T cell receptor beta chain appears in the sequencing data of a study of patients and donors after allogeneic stem cell transplantation. MiXCR, applied by TCRdb to the RT-PCR reads, yields one record per CDR3 protein. This table has approximately 220,000 distinct CDR3 sequences, over 30% appearing once. Germline V CDR1 and CDR2: SEHNR, FQNEAQ (reference sequence). CDR3 length equals 14 residues. Trimming pared 2 bases from V and 8 bases from J, leaving 15 bases between. This TCR came from a human donor who was either an allogeneic HSCT recipient or a stem cell or donor lymphocyte infusion donor (not recorded which). It is not recorded whose cells these are; they may come from a transplant donor. The specimen was blood, either unsorted or a sorted T cell fraction (not recorded which). V gene TRBV7-9 combines with J gene TRBJ1-2, with no clear D. This CDR3 reads CASSLPGLFNGYTF. CDR3 coding DNA: TGTGCCAGCAGCTTACCGGGTCTATTTAACGGCTACACCTTC.